Included here is one T cell receptor (beta chain) sequence, with context. Its antigen is unidentified. A second PCR, run for about 7 to 11 cycles, used a sample-barcoded 5' primer plus a J-beta primer mix. Each sample provided no less than 2.5 million CDR3-containing paired-end reads. TCRdb processed the 5' RACE reads anew with MiXCR; each CDR3 protein has one entry. The sample records roughly 860,000 distinct CDR3 sequences, roughly 60% being singletons. This record comes from a study of blood T cells in healthy people across ages. Study overall: Per every two T cells, about one barcoded beta molecule was captured by template switching. Study-wide results and caveats: Significant beta diversity loss was already apparent by age approximately 38, declining roughly linearly. Donors of long life had a larger count of naive CD4+ cells and greater diversity than aged donors.

CDR3 size: 14 residues. Germline lookup yields CDR1 DFQATT and CDR2 SNEGSKA (reference sequence). V was clipped by 5 bases and J by 5 bases; unmatched bases: 9. The V call is TRBV20-1, the J call TRBJ2-1; 7 nucleotides match TRBD2. The sample taken for sequencing was blood. This sequence was found in a man aged 25 to 40 in good health. The CDR3, as DNA: TGCAGTGCTCAACCGGGACTACGCAACAATGAGCAGTTCTTC. This encodes CSAQPGLRNNEQFF.